Listed below are T cell receptor beta chains from one sample, sequenced in a study of blood T cells in healthy people across ages. TCRdb itself ran the 5' RACE reads through MiXCR, one entry per CDR3 protein. The repertoire holds around 600,000 distinct CDR3 sequences, roughly 43% seen once, with roughly 25% in the top ten. The source material was blood. All receptors derive from a man aged 80 or over in good health. The conserved cysteine and the conserved F or W are not part of the CDR3 here. A D gene is named only where the DNA matches it firmly. For some rows the clone size is stated as once, few or many, or as a class when expanded; others skip it.

v_gene: TRBV7-2; abundance: .; j_gene: TRBJ1-2; d_gene: TRBD1; CDR3aa: ASGNRGPSGYT
v_gene: TRBV6-5; abundance: .; j_gene: TRBJ2-1; d_gene: .; CDR3aa: ASTMGGWALDNEQF
v_gene: TRBV6-6; abundance: .; j_gene: TRBJ1-4; d_gene: .; CDR3aa: ASSDRGDEKLF
v_gene: TRBV5-1; abundance: .; j_gene: TRBJ2-3; d_gene: .; CDR3aa: ASRIQGGLADTQY
v_gene: TRBV27; abundance: .; j_gene: TRBJ2-7; d_gene: .; CDR3aa: ASSLEGVNEQY
v_gene: TRBV11-2; abundance: .; j_gene: TRBJ2-1; d_gene: .; CDR3aa: ASSFAPGINEQF
v_gene: TRBV30; abundance: .; j_gene: TRBJ1-6; d_gene: .; CDR3aa: AWGPGHSISPLH
v_gene: TRBV6-6; abundance: many; j_gene: TRBJ2-1; d_gene: TRBD2; CDR3aa: ASSRGLANNEQF
v_gene: TRBV6-6; abundance: .; j_gene: TRBJ1-4; d_gene: TRBD1; CDR3aa: ASSYSGTGAKLF
v_gene: TRBV5-5; abundance: few; j_gene: TRBJ2-3; d_gene: TRBD2; CDR3aa: ASSLWGGPADTQY
v_gene: TRBV7-2; abundance: many; j_gene: TRBJ2-3; d_gene: .; CDR3aa: ASSLGHRDTDTQY
v_gene: TRBV7-2; abundance: .; j_gene: TRBJ2-1; d_gene: .; CDR3aa: ASSISYNEQF
v_gene: TRBV2; abundance: .; j_gene: TRBJ2-1; d_gene: TRBD2; CDR3aa: ASGTSGYNEQF
v_gene: TRBV5-6; abundance: once; j_gene: TRBJ2-7; d_gene: .; CDR3aa: ASSRGAPYEQY
v_gene: TRBV6-6; abundance: many; j_gene: TRBJ1-5; d_gene: .; CDR3aa: ASSTVPSGPWINQPQH
v_gene: TRBV9; abundance: few; j_gene: TRBJ2-1; d_gene: .; CDR3aa: ASSVEGMEQF
v_gene: TRBV20-1; abundance: few; j_gene: TRBJ2-1; d_gene: TRBD1; CDR3aa: SAILDRGALNEQF